One sample yielded the 16 T cell receptor beta chains listed below, sequenced in a study of shared clonotypes between healthy human individuals. Generated by immunoSEQ multiplex PCR, the TCRdb table keeps only in-frame clones and is missing some. Altogether fewer than 850,000 clones are present, less than 80% being singletons, with the ten largest covering under 2%. Sequenced input: memory CD4+ T cells sorted from blood. Described subset: CD45RA-negative fraction. These receptors all stem from a young woman in good health.

The chain couples TRBV10-1 to TRBJ2-7; D perhaps matches TRBD2 (6 bases). Between the trimmed V and J ends, which lost 3 bases and 5 bases, there was a span of 17 bases. The CDR3 has 15 amino acids. Germline V lookup: CDR1 WNHNN, CDR2 SYGVQD (reference sequence). CDR3 sequence (DNA): TGCGCCAGCAGTGATCCGACTAGTGGGTTCCACGAGCAGTACTTC. As protein: CASSDPTSGFHEQYF.

The V and J genes are TRBV18 and TRBJ1-4, with TRBD1 identical over 9 bases. Germline-derived CDR1 and CDR2 are KGHSH and LQKENI. The length of the CDR3 is 14 residues. The V segment lost 4 bases and the J segment 6 bases; nucleotides outside the gene matches: 3. CDR3 in amino acids: CASSRDREDEKLFF. CDR3 in DNA: TGTGCCAGCTCACGGGACAGGGAGGATGAAAAACTGTTTTTT. Variable domain in full (rest from reference TRBV18 and TRBJ1-4): NAGVMQNPRHLVRRRGQEARLRCSPMKGHSHVYWYRQLPEEGLKFMVYLQKENIIDESGMPKERFSAEFPKEGPSILRIQQVVRGDSAAYFCASSRDREDEKLFFGSGTQLSVL.

This clone has more than one count but fewer than ten. The chain joins TRBV27 to TRBJ2-1, with 11 bases lining up with TRBD2. The V and J ends lost 10 bases and 6 bases, in that order; junction bases with no gene match: 8. Germline V gene data show CDR1 as MNHEY and CDR2 as SMNVEV (reference sequence). This CDR3 spans 14 amino acids. Here the CDR3 DNA reads TGTGCCACCCCTCTAGCGGGAGGATTCAATGAGCAGTTCTTC. Its translation is CATPLAGGFNEQFF.

On this clone: The identical CDR3 is also encoded by other nucleotide sequences in the sample. CDR3 sequence: CASSSQGGTGELFF. For the CDR3, the DNA is TGTGCCAGCAGCTCCCAAGGGGGAACCGGGGAGCTGTTTTTT. This chain uses TRBV7-8 with TRBJ2-2, with D possibly TRBD1 on 6 matching bases. CDR3 size: 14 residues. Germline lookup yields CDR1 SGHVS and CDR2 FQNEAQ. Trimming took 4 bases from V and 5 from J, leaving 11 bases between them.

This clone was detected many times. V gene TRBV5-1 combines with J gene TRBJ2-2; 9 bases map to TRBD1. Germline V gene data show CDR1 as SGHRS and CDR2 as YFSETQ. The V segment lost 6 bases and the J segment 10 bases; nucleotides outside the gene matches: 10. The CDR3 is 14 amino acids. DNA for the CDR3: TGCGCCAGCACCTGGGACAGGGCTGGTGCGGAGCTGTTTTTT. Residues: CASTWDRAGAELFF.

The chain recombines TRBV18 with TRBJ2-1; 9 bases agree with TRBD2. Germline-derived CDR1 and CDR2 are KGHSH and LQKENI. V trimming: 8 bases; J trimming: 6 bases; junction bases outside the gene matches: 5. The CDR3 spans 13 residues. CDR3 amino acids: CASETSGSNEQFF. Written as DNA, the CDR3 is TGTGCCAGCGAAACTAGCGGGTCCAATGAGCAGTTCTTC.

The genes are TRBV5-4 and TRBJ2-1; 7 bases are a match to TRBD2. The germline gives CDR1 SGHNT, CDR2 YYREEE (reference sequence). The length of the CDR3 is 17 residues. Trimming cost V 3 bases and J 2 bases; bases outside gene matches: 11. CDR3 coding DNA: TGTGCCAGCAGCTCCAGGGCGGGAGCCCTTACCTACAATGAGCAGTTCTTC. Its translation: CASSSRAGALTYNEQFF.

The J gene is TRBJ2-3, the V gene TRBV7-3; 7 bases match TRBD2. The V gene's germline CDR1 is SGHTA and CDR2 FQGTGA. There are 16 residues in the CDR3. V lost 4 bases to trimming and J lost 4 bases; unmatched junction nucleotides: 11. CDR3 DNA: TGTGCCAGCAGCTACGCCGGGACCGCGGGGGCAGATACGCAGTATTTT. Amino acids: CASSYAGTAGADTQYF.

This clone appeared once. This sequence joins TRBV7-8 and TRBJ2-1; D is undetermined. The V and J ends lost 5 bases and 8 bases respectively, with 16 bases between them. This CDR3 has 14 residues. Germline CDR1 SGHVS, CDR2 FQNEAQ. CDR3 bases: TGTGCCAGCAGCCCAGCCAGGCACCGAGATGAGCAGTTCTTC. Translation gives CASSPARHRDEQFF.

This clone was found a few times. The chain links TRBV19 to TRBJ2-3; TRBD2 agrees at 12 bases. The V gene's germline CDR1 is LNHDA and CDR2 SQIVND (reference sequence). The V and J ends lost 7 bases and 5 bases, in that order; junction bases with no gene match: 4. CDR3 size: 14 residues. CDR3 sequence: CASTSLAGGDTQYF. In DNA, the CDR3 is TGTGCCAGTACCTCACTAGCGGGAGGAGATACGCAGTATTTT.

The V gene is TRBV5-8, the J gene TRBJ2-1, with 7 bases fitting TRBD2. V was clipped by 5 bases and J by 4 bases; unmatched bases: 15. The CDR3 is 17 amino acids. Germline CDR1 and CDR2: SGHTS and YDEGEE. The CDR3 here is CASRFGRLSGGYNEQFF. CDR3 in DNA: TGTGCCAGCAGATTCGGACGCCTGTCGGGGGGTTACAATGAGCAGTTCTTC.

The J gene is TRBJ1-1, the V gene TRBV6-6; D remains unclear. The V and J ends lost 0 bases and 6 bases respectively, with 8 bases between them. The CDR3 consists of 13 residues. In germline, CDR1 is MNHNY, CDR2 SVGAGI (reference sequence). CDR3 loop: CASSYSRGSEAFF. In DNA, the CDR3 is TGTGCCAGCAGTTACTCGAGAGGGTCTGAAGCTTTCTTT.

This chain uses TRBV27 with TRBJ1-1; D not certain. The V gene lost 3 bases and the J gene lost 4 bases, with 15 bases spanning the gap. The germline CDR1 and CDR2 sequences are MNHEY and SMNVEV (reference sequence). This CDR3 has 15 amino acids. The CDR3 region is CASSLSPVEGTEAFF. The DNA of the CDR3 is TGTGCCAGCAGTTTGTCGCCCGTAGAGGGCACTGAAGCTTTCTTT.

This clone was seen a few times. V gene TRBV27 combines with J gene TRBJ2-7; no clear D. This CDR3 has 11 amino acids. Trimming took off 5 bases at V and 5 bases at J, with 7 bases between the two ends. Per the germline V gene, CDR1 is MNHEY and CDR2 is SMNVEV (reference sequence). The CDR3 DNA reads as TGTGCCAGCAGTGGTACGGACGAGCAGTACTTC. It codes for CASSGTDEQYF.

This rearrangement joins TRBV6-5 to TRBJ1-5; a possible D gene is TRBD1 (6 bases). Per the germline V gene, CDR1 is MNHEY and CDR2 is SVGAGI. The CDR3 is made up of 13 amino acids. V was trimmed by 7 bases and J by 4 bases, leaving 11 bases between them. In DNA, the CDR3 is TGTGCCAGCACCCGGACAGCGAATCAGCCCCAGCATTTT. Protein product: CASTRTANQPQHF.

This chain uses TRBV20-1 with TRBJ2-7, with 13 bases identical to TRBD2. This CDR3 comprises 11 residues. Germline lookup yields CDR1 DFQATT and CDR2 SNEGSKA (reference sequence). V trimming: 3 bases; J trimming: 12 bases; junction bases outside the gene matches: 2. The CDR3 spells CSASGTSGTYF. CDR3 nucleotide sequence: TGCAGTGCTAGTGGGACTAGCGGGACGTACTTC.